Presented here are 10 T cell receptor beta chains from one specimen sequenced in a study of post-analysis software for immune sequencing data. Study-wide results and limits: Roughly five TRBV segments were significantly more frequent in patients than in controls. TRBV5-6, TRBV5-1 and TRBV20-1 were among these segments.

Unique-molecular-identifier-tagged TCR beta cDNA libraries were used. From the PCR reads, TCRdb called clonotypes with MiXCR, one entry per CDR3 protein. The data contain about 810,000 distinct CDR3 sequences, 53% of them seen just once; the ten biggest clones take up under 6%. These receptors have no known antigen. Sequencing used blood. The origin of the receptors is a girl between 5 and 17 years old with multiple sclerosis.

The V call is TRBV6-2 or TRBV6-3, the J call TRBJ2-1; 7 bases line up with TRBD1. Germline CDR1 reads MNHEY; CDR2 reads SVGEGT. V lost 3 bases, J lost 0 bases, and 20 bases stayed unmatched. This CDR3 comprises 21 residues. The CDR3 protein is CASSYSGYRDSDPSSYNEQFF. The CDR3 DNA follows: TGTGCCAGCAGTTATTCGGGATACCGGGACAGTGATCCTAGCTCCTACAATGAGCAGTTCTTC.

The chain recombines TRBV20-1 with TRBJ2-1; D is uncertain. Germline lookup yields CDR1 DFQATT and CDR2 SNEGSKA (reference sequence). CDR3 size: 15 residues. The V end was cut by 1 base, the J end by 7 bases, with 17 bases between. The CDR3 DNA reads TGCAGTGCTAGAGTAGTGAGTAGCCCCTTGAATGAGCAGTTCTTC. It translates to CSARVVSSPLNEQFF.

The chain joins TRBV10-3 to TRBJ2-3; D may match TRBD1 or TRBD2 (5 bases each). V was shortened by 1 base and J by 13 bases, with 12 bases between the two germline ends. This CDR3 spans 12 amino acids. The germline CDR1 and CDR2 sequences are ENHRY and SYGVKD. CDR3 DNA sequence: TGTGCCATCAGTGAGTGGCTGGGGGTGGAGTATTTT. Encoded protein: CAISEWLGVEYF.

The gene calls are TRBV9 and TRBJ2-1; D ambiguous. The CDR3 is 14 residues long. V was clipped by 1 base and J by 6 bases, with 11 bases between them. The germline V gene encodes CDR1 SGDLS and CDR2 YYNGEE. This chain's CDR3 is CASSVHVVVNEQFF. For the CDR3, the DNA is TGTGCCAGCAGCGTACATGTTGTGGTCAATGAGCAGTTCTTC.

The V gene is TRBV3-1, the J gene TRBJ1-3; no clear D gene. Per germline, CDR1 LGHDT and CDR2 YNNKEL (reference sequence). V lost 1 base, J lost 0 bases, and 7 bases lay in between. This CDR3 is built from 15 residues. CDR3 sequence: CASSQGFRSGNTIYF. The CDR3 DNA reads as TGTGCCAGCAGCCAAGGTTTCCGCTCTGGAAACACCATATATTTT. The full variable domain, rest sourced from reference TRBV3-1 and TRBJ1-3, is DTAVSQTPKYLVTQMGNDKSIKCEQNLGHDTMYWYKQDSKKFLKIMFSYNNKELIINETVPNRFSPKSPDKAHLNLHINSLELGDSAVYFCASSQGFRSGNTIYFGEGSWLTVV.

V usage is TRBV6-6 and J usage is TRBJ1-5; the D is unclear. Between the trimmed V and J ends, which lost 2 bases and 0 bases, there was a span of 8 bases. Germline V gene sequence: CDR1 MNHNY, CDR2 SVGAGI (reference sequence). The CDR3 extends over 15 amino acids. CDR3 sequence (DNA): TGTGCCAGCAGTTACCTCGGAAGTAGCAATCAGCCCCAGCATTTT. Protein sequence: CASSYLGSSNQPQHF.

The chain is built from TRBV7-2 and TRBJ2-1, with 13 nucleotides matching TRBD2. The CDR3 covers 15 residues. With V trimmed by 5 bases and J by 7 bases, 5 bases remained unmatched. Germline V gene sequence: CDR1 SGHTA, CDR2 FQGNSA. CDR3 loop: CASSRTSGSANEQFF. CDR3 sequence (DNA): TGTGCCAGCAGCCGGACTAGCGGGAGTGCGAATGAGCAGTTCTTC.

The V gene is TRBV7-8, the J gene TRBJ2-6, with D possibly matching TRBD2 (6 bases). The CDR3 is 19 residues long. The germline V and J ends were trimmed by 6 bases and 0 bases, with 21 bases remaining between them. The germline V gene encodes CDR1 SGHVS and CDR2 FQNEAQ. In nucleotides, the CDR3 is TGTGCCAGCAGATTAAATAAGGCGGCGACTAGCTCTGGGGCCAACGTCCTGACTTTC. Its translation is CASRLNKAATSSGANVLTF. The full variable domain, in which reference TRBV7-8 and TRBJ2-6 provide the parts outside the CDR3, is GAGVSQSPRYKVAKRGQDVALRCDPISGHVSLFWYQQALGQGPEFLTYFQNEAQLDKSGLPSDRFFAERPEGSVSTLKIQRTQQEDSAVYLCASRLNKAATSSGANVLTFGAGSRLTVL.

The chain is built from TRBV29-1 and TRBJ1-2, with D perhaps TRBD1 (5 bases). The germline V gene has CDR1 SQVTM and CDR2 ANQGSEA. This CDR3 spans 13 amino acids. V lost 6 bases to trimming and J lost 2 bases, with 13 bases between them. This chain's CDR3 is CSVGTVGNYGYTF. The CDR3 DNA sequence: TGCAGCGTCGGGACGGTGGGAAACTATGGCTACACCTTC.

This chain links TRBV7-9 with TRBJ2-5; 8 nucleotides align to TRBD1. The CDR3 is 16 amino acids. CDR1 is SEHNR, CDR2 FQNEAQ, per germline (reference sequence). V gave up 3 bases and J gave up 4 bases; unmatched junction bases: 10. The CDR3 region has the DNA TGTGCCAGCAGCTTCGGTTACAGGGGGAGTCGAGAGACCCAGTACTTC. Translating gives CASSFGYRGSRETQYF.